Below, one TCR beta chain is given with its context. This receptor's antigen is unknown. No base quality information exists; no much larger clone differs at one position. Donors were healthy HIV-negative adults with no recently reported acute infections or vaccinations. All donors were Caucasian adults living in Nashville, Tennessee, USA. For unsorted samples, 85 million to 100 million PBMCs were counted, and genomic DNA was extracted using the QIAamp DNA Blood Mini kit. Blood was obtained by leukapheresis, after which PBMCs were separated by Ficoll-Histopaque density gradient centrifugation and cryopreserved in liquid nitrogen vapor phase. The sample originates from a study of shared clonotypes between healthy human individuals (dated by TCRdb to 2018 to 2021). The study in broad terms: Two women and three men aged 18 to 49 years were included in the cohort. The study deeply sequenced blood TCR repertoires of five healthy adults to estimate repertoire size and the extent of clonotype sharing between individuals. Libraries were prepared and TCR repertoires were sequenced by different laboratories using diverse techniques, in order to increase sequencing depth and limit assay-specific biases. Between about 0.85 and 8.9 billion PBMCs per donor were obtained by leukapheresis.

General findings and caveats noted by the study authors: Sampling was restricted to blood, and TCR repertoires in tissue are likely to differ from TCR repertoires in blood. The small number of donors limited the genetic and exposure-history diversity represented. Based on pairwise subsampling, the degree of clonotype sharing among donors was expected to be affected by sequencing depth.

V drops 0 bases and J drops 1 base, leaving 10 bases in between. CDR1 and CDR2 were assigned from the germline V gene (reference sequence) as MNHNY and SVGAGI. Taken from cysteine to phenylalanine, the CDR3 has 16 residues. Just the 48-base CDR3 DNA is kept, in frame starting at base 1. Using the deep immunoSEQ assay, multiplex PCR amplified TCR CDR3 regions from genomic DNA. Extracted genomic DNA from each cell subset was distributed evenly across all wells of several immunoSEQ 96-well plates, and each plate was treated as a replicate. For unsorted PBMC, each replicate PCR was loaded with approximately 330 ng genomic DNA, equivalent to tens of thousands of T cell genomes. Genomic DNA from unsorted PBMC was sequenced over ten immunoSEQ deep assay plates. Purified libraries were quantified with a Qubit 3.0 fluorometer, sized on a Bioanalyzer 2100, and re-quantified with the KAPA Library Quantification kit. Every immunoSEQ 96-well plate was sequenced on a separate single-read 150-cycle Illumina NextSeq 550 flow cell. The study's processing was this. Because only junctional sequences without quality scores were contained in the immunoSEQ output, filtering matching that applied to full-length reads could not be performed. Sequences were annotated with PyIR, a Python wrapper for IgBLAST v1.9, and V/J genes and CDR3 were assigned using IMGT germline references. Reads were filtered out if the reads had weak V/J assignments (E-value above 1e-6), no CDR3, stop codons, out-of-frame junctions, or ambiguous translated residues. V3J clonotypes were defined by identical inferred V gene, J gene, and CDR3 amino acid sequence. Percentage overlap between repertoires was calculated by dividing the number of shared unique clonotypes by the size of the smaller repertoire. Richness of each repertoire was evaluated using RTK rarefaction, the Chao1 estimator, and Recon v2.1 estimates of unobserved clonotypes. TCRdb took over this immuneACCESS table, retaining in-frame rearrangements with V and J assigned. Such tables are incomplete; in checked studies, under half of the missing clones stem from an unresolved V gene, and the remainder is unexplained. The V and J calls and the clone size are those of that table, but D and trimming were determined from the DNA. Here the sample has about 480,000 clones; approximately 79% occur a single time. In total, the top ten clones hold over 10% of the sample.

This clonotype was sampled from a woman aged 40 to 50 in good health. Some clones in this sample may be carry-over from other donors' samples. In this chain, TRBV6-6 is recombined with TRBJ1-5, and the D gene may be TRBD1, 5 bases matching. Sequencing input: PBMCs. The CDR3 loop reads CASSYSGGGSNQPQHF. The sequence in DNA is TGTGCCAGCAGTTACTCGGGTGGGGGGAGCAATCAGCCCCAGCATTTT.